This note documents a single T cell receptor (beta chain) sequence. Other nucleotide sequences from this sample produce the same CDR3. Produced via immunoSEQ multiplex PCR; TCRdb's table is partial and in-frame only. The sample includes about 2.3 million clones, roughly 93% of them seen just once. Germline CDR1 and CDR2: LNHDA and SQIVND (reference sequence). V lost 5 bases, J lost 3 bases, and 5 bases lay in between. CDR3 size: 12 residues. This sample is drawn from a study of shared clonotypes between healthy human individuals. The sequenced sample consisted of naive CD4+ T cells from PBMCs. Regarding subset: CD45RA+ positively selected. This receptor was identified in a man aged 18 to 29 in good health. Some clones in this sample may be carry-over from other donors' samples. J is TRBJ2-1 and V is TRBV19; no definite D call. In nucleotides, the CDR3 is TGTGCCAGTAGTCACATCTACAATGAGCAGTTCTTC. This encodes CASSHIYNEQFF.